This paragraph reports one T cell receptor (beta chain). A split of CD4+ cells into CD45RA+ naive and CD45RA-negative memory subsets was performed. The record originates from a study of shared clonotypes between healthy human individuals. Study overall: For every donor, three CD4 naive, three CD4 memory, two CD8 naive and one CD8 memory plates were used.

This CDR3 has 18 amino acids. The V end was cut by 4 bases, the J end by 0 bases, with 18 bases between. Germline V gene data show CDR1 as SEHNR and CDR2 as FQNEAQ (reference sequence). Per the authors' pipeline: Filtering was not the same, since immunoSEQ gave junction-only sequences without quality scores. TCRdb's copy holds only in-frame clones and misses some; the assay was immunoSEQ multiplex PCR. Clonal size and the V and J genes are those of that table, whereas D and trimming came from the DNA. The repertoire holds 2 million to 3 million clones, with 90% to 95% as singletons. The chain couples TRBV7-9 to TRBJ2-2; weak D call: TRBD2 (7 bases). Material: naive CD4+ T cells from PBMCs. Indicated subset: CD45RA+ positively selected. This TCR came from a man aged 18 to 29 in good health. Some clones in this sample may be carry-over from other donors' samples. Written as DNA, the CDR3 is TGTGCCAGCAGCTCACCTAAGGCGGGGGCACCGAACACCGGGGAGCTGTTTTTT. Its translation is CASSSPKAGAPNTGELFF.